This paragraph covers one T cell receptor beta chain sequence. Its antigen is not identified. Trimming took off 5 bases at V and 1 base at J, with 14 bases between the two ends. The germline CDR1 and CDR2 sequences are SGHTA and FQGTGA. The CDR3 is made up of 15 amino acids. The data are from a study of T cell responses to AZD1222 COVID-19 vaccine. Whole-study findings and limits: Spike was spanned by vaccine-associated CD4 TCRs, which were dominant at 160-218 and 743-854.

Some clones are missing from TCRdb's copy, which holds only in-frame ones; the method was immunoSEQ multiplex PCR. This table holds 40,000 to 50,000 clones, around 88% found once. The rearrangement joins TRBV7-3 to TRBJ2-5; tentatively, D is TRBD1 (5 bases). The sample consisted of peripheral blood, taken 28 days after the second AZD1222 dose. This receptor was taken from an adult who received the AZD1222 COVID-19 vaccine. The CDR3 nucleotides read TGTGCCAGCAGCCCAGGGCTGGGGTTCCAAGAGACCCAGTACTTC. The encoded protein is CASSPGLGFQETQYF. Together with reference TRBV7-3 and TRBJ2-5, the CDR3 gives the full variable domain: GAGVSQTPSNKVTEKGKYVELRCDPISGHTALYWYRQSLGQGPEFLIYFQGTGAADDSGLPNDRFFAVRPEGSVSTLKIQRTERGDSAVYLCASSPGLGFQETQYFGPGTRLLVL.